One and the same sample provided the 18 T cell receptor beta chains below, sequenced in a study of primary melanoma T cells and metastatic recurrence. TCRdb's copy holds only in-frame clones and misses some; the assay was immunoSEQ multiplex PCR. Its table records 60 to 90 clones. The specimen sequenced was melanoma tumor tissue. Source of these receptors: a human donor with melanoma.

The J gene is TRBJ1-2, the V gene TRBV19; a weak D match, TRBD1 (6 bases). CDR3 length: 16 amino acids. From germline, CDR1 is LNHDA and CDR2 SQIVND (reference sequence). V lost 5 bases and J 4 bases, leaving 20 bases between the germline ends. The CDR3 region is CASSPDSARGAYGYTF. DNA for the CDR3: TGTGCCAGTAGTCCAGACAGCGCCAGGGGTGCCTATGGCTACACCTTC.

The chain recombines TRBV6-8 with TRBJ1-1; possibly TRBD1 for D (5 bases). The CDR3 is made up of 13 amino acids. Germline CDR1 MNHGY, CDR2 SAAAGT. V gave up 5 bases and J gave up 0 bases, with 7 bases separating them. For the CDR3, the DNA is TGTGCCAGCAGTGACAGCATGAACACTGAAGCTTTCTTT. Translation gives CASSDSMNTEAFF.

This clone has only one observation. DNA for the CDR3: TGTGCCAGCAGAACGCCTGGGAGGACTCCCACAGATACGCAGTATTTT. It codes for CASRTPGRTPTDTQYF. This chain links TRBV7-7 with TRBJ2-3, with D perhaps TRBD2 (6 bases). The germline V and J ends were trimmed by 6 bases and 2 bases, with 18 bases remaining between them. This CDR3 spans 16 amino acids. Germline lookup yields CDR1 SSHAT and CDR2 FNYEAQ (reference sequence).

This chain links TRBV6-8 with TRBJ2-2; D gene uncertain. Trimming removed 2 bases at V and 6 bases at J, with 7 bases between. The germline V gene has CDR1 MNHGY and CDR2 SAAAGT. This CDR3 region has 13 residues. The CDR3: CASSYGAPGELFF. CDR3 in DNA: TGTGCCAGCAGTTACGGAGCGCCCGGGGAGCTGTTTTTT.

This clone was counted a single time. The gene calls are TRBV14 and TRBJ1-1; 8 bases are shared with TRBD1. Germline CDR1 and CDR2: SGHDN and FVKESK. The ends lost 1 base at V and 7 bases at J; junction bases unmatched: 11. The CDR3 covers 16 residues. The CDR3 loop reads CASSQVLVQGACEAFF. CDR3 bases: TGTGCCAGCAGCCAAGTTCTGGTGCAGGGGGCATGTGAAGCTTTCTTT.

The rearrangement uses TRBV19 and TRBJ2-3; TRBD1 agrees at 11 bases. This CDR3 spans 14 amino acids. CDR1 is LNHDA, CDR2 SQIVND, per germline (reference sequence). J gave up 6 bases and V 6 bases, and 5 bases lay outside the gene matches. In nucleotides, the CDR3 is TGTGCCAGTAGACAGGACAGGGGGCGGGATACGCAGTATTTT. Translating gives CASRQDRGRDTQYF.

In this sample, this clone turned up once. The rearrangement joins TRBV28 to TRBJ2-7, with 8 bases lining up with TRBD1. This CDR3 spans 16 amino acids. The germline CDR1 and CDR2 sequences are MDHEN and SYDVKM. The V and J ends lost 3 bases and 4 bases, in that order; junction bases with no gene match: 11. CDR3: CASSFGQGERTYEQYF. The CDR3 DNA sequence: TGTGCCAGCAGTTTCGGACAGGGTGAAAGGACTTACGAGCAGTACTTC.

The chain employs TRBV29-1 and TRBJ1-1, with D perhaps TRBD1 (6 bases). The germline V gene has CDR1 SQVTM and CDR2 ANQGSEA. V was cut by 7 bases and J by 1 base, with 16 bases left in between. This CDR3 spans 14 amino acids. In DNA, the CDR3 is TGCAGCGCAAAAGGACAGCTCGGGAACACTGAAGCTTTCTTT. It translates to CSAKGQLGNTEAFF. The variable domain in full, with the rest retrieved from reference TRBV29-1 and TRBJ1-1, is SAVISQKPSRDICQRGTSLTIQCQVDSQVTMMFWYRQQPGQSLTLIATANQGSEATYESGFVIDKFPISRPNLTFSTLTVSNMSPEDSSIYLCSAKGQLGNTEAFFGQGTRLTVV.

V and J are TRBV19 and TRBJ1-1; D is unclear. V was shortened by 1 base and J by 1 base, with 13 bases between the two germline ends. The CDR3 is 16 amino acids. The germline V gene has CDR1 LNHDA and CDR2 SQIVND (reference sequence). This CDR3 reads CASSIVTATQNTEAFF. The CDR3 DNA reads TGTGCCAGTAGTATAGTGACGGCAACACAGAACACTGAAGCTTTCTTT.

V and J are TRBV28 and TRBJ2-5; D gene ambiguous. From germline, CDR1 is MDHEN and CDR2 SYDVKM. CDR3 length: 12 amino acids. V was pared by 4 bases and J by 4 bases, with 7 bases between. The CDR3 sequence: CASSSGRETQYF. CDR3 DNA: TGTGCCAGCAGTTCCGGGCGAGAGACCCAGTACTTC.

A remark on this clone: The conserved phenylalanine or tryptophan normally closing the CDR3 is absent here, so this likely arose from a read error. The DNA is left out, because the CDR3 cannot be placed on it with certainty; the CDR3 is given as TCRdb lists it. The chain employs TRBV23-1 and TRBJ2-6. TRBV23-1 is known as an ORF, though its function is uncertain. The CDR3 contains 13 residues when both ends are counted. The chain's CDR3 is CARSNIVVNKVGP.

In its sample, this clone was seen once. This chain joins TRBV19 and TRBJ2-1; D is ambiguous. The V and J ends lost 7 bases and 4 bases respectively, with 14 bases between them. This CDR3 has 14 residues. The germline V gene encodes CDR1 LNHDA and CDR2 SQIVND (reference sequence). The DNA for the CDR3 is TGTGCCAGTATTGGGCGTCGTGGGTACAATGAGCAGTTCTTC. This codes for CASIGRRGYNEQFF.

The chain employs TRBV9 and TRBJ2-1; D might be TRBD1 or TRBD2, each matching 5 bases. The CDR3 spans 14 residues. V dropped 4 bases and J dropped 5 bases, with 13 bases sitting between them. Germline V gene sequence: CDR1 SGDLS, CDR2 YYNGEE. The DNA of the CDR3 is TGTGCCAGCAGCAAAGGGACCGTAGACAATGAGCAGTTCTTC. It is translated as CASSKGTVDNEQFF.

The gene calls are TRBV6-8 and TRBJ1-3; D gene uncertain. This CDR3 has 17 residues. The germline gives CDR1 MNHGY, CDR2 SAAAGT. Trimming pared 6 bases from V and 0 bases from J, leaving 18 bases between. CDR3 loop: CASSYQIRLDSGNTIYF. The DNA for the CDR3 is TGTGCCAGCAGCTACCAAATTCGACTAGACTCTGGAAACACCATATATTTT.

The V call is TRBV6-8, the J call TRBJ1-1; TRBD1 might be the D (5 bases). From germline, CDR1 is MNHGY and CDR2 SAAAGT. The CDR3 is 15 amino acids. The germline V and J ends were trimmed by 6 bases and 3 bases, with 17 bases remaining between them. The CDR3 protein is CASRRSRGGDTEAFF. DNA for the CDR3: TGTGCCAGCAGACGCTCGAGGGGTGGGGACACTGAAGCTTTCTTT.

The rearrangement uses TRBV6-8 and TRBJ1-2; D call uncertain. The CDR3 is made up of 14 amino acids. Per germline, CDR1 MNHGY and CDR2 SAAAGT. Trimming took off 2 bases at V and 0 bases at J, with 7 bases between the two ends. DNA of the CDR3: TGTGCCAGCAGTTACCAGGCAGCTAACTATGGCTACACCTTC. It yields the protein CASSYQAANYGYTF.

The chain couples TRBV19 to TRBJ1-1, with 7 bases that match TRBD1. Germline lookup yields CDR1 LNHDA and CDR2 SQIVND (reference sequence). This CDR3 contains 14 residues. Trimming at V came to 5 bases and at J to 4 bases, leaving 7 bases not matched to a gene. The CDR3 loop reads CASSPPTGTTEAFF. CDR3 in DNA: TGTGCCAGTAGTCCCCCGACAGGGACCACTGAAGCTTTCTTT.

This rearrangement joins TRBV18 to TRBJ2-5, with a tentative D call TRBD1 (5 bases). This CDR3 comprises 14 residues. Deletions cut 3 bases from V and 2 bases from J, with 10 bases between. Per the germline V gene, CDR1 is KGHSH and CDR2 is LQKENI. This CDR3 reads CASSPPGLQETQYF. The DNA of the CDR3 is TGTGCCAGCTCACCCCCAGGGTTACAAGAGACCCAGTACTTC.